The next 2 T cell receptor beta chains were all read from a single sample in a study of shared clonotypes between healthy human individuals. Assay used: immunoSEQ multiplex PCR; TCRdb lists only in-frame clones, some missing. The data show a few hundred thousand clones, roughly 96% seen once. The sequencing sample was made of memory CD8+ T cells sorted from blood. The subset was: CD45RO+ cells pooled with CCR7-negative TemRA cells. The receptors shown here come from a man aged 25-40 years in good health.

V and J are TRBV6-6 and TRBJ1-2, with D unclear. V was clipped by 7 bases and J by 10 bases, with 25 bases between them. The CDR3 extends over 15 amino acids. CDR1 MNHNY and CDR2 SVGAGI come from the germline V gene (reference sequence). The CDR3 region is CASTLITGRIGFYTF. The CDR3 DNA reads as TGTGCCAGCACGTTGATAACGGGAAGAATCGGATTCTACACCTTC.

This sequence joins TRBV7-9 and TRBJ2-1, with 10 nucleotides matching TRBD2. The germline V gene encodes CDR1 SEHNR and CDR2 FQNEAQ (reference sequence). The CDR3 covers 16 residues. V lost 5 bases and J lost 3; bases outside the gene matches: 7. The CDR3 bases are TGTGCCAGCAGCCGCCGGACTAGCGGATTCTACAATGAGCAGTTCTTC. Translating gives CASSRRTSGFYNEQFF.